Sequencing of this T cell receptor beta chain was carried out in a study of blood T cell repertoires in COVID-19. On the study more broadly: In each case, the material was cDNA or gDNA derived from T cells, B-cell-depleted T cells, or PBMCs.

Repertoires were generated with immunoSEQ multiplex PCR, while TCRdb's copy carries only in-frame clones and drops some. The sample has some 100,000 clones, approximately 91% seen once. This CDR3 spans 15 amino acids. V lost 2 bases and J lost 3, with 11 bases in between. Germline V gene lookup returns CDR1 SNHLY and CDR2 FYNNEI. This clonotype was sampled from a woman in her sixties with acute or convalescent COVID-19. The chain uses TRBV2 and TRBJ2-1; D uncertain. Sequenced: peripheral blood. CDR3 amino acids: CASSESGLGYNEQFF. For the CDR3, the DNA is TGTGCCAGCAGTGAATCAGGTCTCGGCTACAATGAGCAGTTCTTC. The variable domain in full, completed from reference TRBV2 and TRBJ2-1, reads EPEVTQTPSHQVTQMGQEVILRCVPISNHLYFYWYRQILGQKVEFLVSFYNNEISEKSEIFDDQFSVERPDGSNFTLKIRSTKLEDSAMYFCASSESGLGYNEQFFGPGTRLTVL.